The T cell receptor beta chain described here comes from a study of blood T cell repertoires in COVID-19. Authors' data handling: Estimated nucleated cell counts came from reference gene primer amplification. Produced via immunoSEQ multiplex PCR; TCRdb's table is partial and in-frame only. Clone size and V and J calls were adopted from that table, with D and trimming inferred from the DNA. Of approximately 450,000 clones listed, roughly nine tenths are singletons. A note on this clone: The same CDR3 can be traced to other DNA sequences in this sample.

The receptor was derived from a man aged 30-40 years who had recovered from COVID-19. Source material: PBMCs or T cells enriched from blood (not recorded which).

The CDR3 sequence is CASSLTGAYEQYF. In DNA, the CDR3 is TGTGCCAGCAGTTTGACAGGGGCTTACGAGCAGTACTTC. This chain links TRBV12-3 or TRBV12-4 with TRBJ2-7; the match to TRBD1 covers 8 bases. J lost 4 bases, V lost 3 bases, and 2 bases had no gene match. CDR3 size: 13 residues.